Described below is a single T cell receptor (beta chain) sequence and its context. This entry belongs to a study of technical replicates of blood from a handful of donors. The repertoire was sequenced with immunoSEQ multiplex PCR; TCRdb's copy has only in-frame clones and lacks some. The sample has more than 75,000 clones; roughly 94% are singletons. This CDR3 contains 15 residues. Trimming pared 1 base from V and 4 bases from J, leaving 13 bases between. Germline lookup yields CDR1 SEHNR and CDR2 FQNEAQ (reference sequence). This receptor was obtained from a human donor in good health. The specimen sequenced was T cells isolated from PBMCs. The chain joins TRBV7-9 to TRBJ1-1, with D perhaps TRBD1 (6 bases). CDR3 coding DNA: TGTGCCAGCAGCTTAGGGACTCCAGGGGCCACTGAAGCTTTCTTT. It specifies CASSLGTPGATEAFF.